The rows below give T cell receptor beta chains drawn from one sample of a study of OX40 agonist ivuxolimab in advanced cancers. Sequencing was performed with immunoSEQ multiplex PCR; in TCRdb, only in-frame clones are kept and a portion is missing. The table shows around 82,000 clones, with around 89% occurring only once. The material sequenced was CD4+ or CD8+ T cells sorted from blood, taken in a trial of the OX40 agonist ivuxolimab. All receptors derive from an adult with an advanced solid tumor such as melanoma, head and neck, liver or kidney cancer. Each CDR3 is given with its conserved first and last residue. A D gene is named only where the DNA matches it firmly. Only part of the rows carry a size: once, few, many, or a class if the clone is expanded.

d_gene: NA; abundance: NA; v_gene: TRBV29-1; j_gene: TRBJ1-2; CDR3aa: CSVERALPRNGYTF; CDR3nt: TGCAGCGTTGAAAGGGCGCTACCGAGAAATGGCTACACCTTC
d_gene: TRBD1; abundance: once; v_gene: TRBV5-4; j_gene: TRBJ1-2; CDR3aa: CASSFRQQGGYGYTF; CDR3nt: TGTGCCAGCAGCTTTCGGCAACAGGGGGGCTATGGCTACACCTTC
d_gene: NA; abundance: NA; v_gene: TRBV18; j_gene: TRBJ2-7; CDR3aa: CASSVDDEQYF; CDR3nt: TGTGCCAGCTCAGTCGACGACGAGCAGTACTTC
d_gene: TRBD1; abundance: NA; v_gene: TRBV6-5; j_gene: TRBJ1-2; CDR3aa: CASSYSTGEDGYTF; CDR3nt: TGTGCCAGCAGTTACTCGACAGGGGAAGATGGCTACACCTTC
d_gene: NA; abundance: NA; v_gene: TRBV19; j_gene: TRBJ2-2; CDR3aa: CASSTTTFGELFF; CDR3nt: TGTGCCAGTAGTACGACTACATTCGGGGAGCTGTTTTTT
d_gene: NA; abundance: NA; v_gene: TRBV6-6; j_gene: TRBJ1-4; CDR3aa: CASTPYLGEKLFF; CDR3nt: TGTGCCAGTACACCCTATTTAGGGGAAAAACTGTTTTTT
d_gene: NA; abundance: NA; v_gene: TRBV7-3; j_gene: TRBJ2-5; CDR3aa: CASSSAGPMNF; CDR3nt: TGTGCCAGCAGTTCCGCAGGTCCGATGAACTTC
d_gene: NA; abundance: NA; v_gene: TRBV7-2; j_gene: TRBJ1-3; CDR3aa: CASSPRVSGNTIYF; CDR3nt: TGTGCCAGCAGCCCCAGGGTCTCTGGAAACACCATATATTTT
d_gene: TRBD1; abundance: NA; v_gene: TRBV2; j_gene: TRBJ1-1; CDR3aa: CASSPRNDRGAEAFF; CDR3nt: TGTGCCAGCAGTCCCCGGAACGACAGGGGCGCTGAAGCTTTCTTT
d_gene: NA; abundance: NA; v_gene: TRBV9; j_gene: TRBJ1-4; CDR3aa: CASSPASQNEKLFF; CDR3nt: TGTGCCAGCAGCCCAGCGAGTCAGAATGAAAAACTGTTTTTT
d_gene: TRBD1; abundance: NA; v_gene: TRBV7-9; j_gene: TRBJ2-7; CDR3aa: CASSRTGVRGYEQYF; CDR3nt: TGTGCCAGCAGCCGTACAGGGGTACGGGGCTACGAGCAATACTTC
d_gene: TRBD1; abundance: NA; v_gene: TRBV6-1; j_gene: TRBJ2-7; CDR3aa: CASSTLSGQIYEQYF; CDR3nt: TGTGCCAGCAGTACCCTCTCGGGACAGATCTACGAGCAGTACTTC
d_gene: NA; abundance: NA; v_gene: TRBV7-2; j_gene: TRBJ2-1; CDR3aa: CASSRGADSYNEQFF; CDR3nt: TGTGCCAGCAGCCGAGGGGCAGACTCCTACAATGAGCAGTTCTTC
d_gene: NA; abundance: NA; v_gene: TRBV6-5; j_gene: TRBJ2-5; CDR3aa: CASSSSWSGETQYF; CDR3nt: TGTGCCAGCAGTTCCTCGTGGTCGGGGGAGACCCAGTACTTC
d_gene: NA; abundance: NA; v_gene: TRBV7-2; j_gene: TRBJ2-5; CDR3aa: CASSPAPAETQYF; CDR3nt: TGTGCCAGCAGCCCAGCCCCGGCTGAGACCCAGTACTTC
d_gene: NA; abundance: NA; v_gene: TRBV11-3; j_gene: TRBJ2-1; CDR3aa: CASSSPSSRGDEQFF; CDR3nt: TGTGCCAGCAGCTCTCCCTCCTCTAGGGGGGATGAGCAGTTCTTC
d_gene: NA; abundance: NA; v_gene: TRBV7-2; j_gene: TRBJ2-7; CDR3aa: CASSLANGGATYEQYF; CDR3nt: TGTGCCAGCAGCTTAGCGAACGGGGGTGCGACCTACGAGCAGTACTTC
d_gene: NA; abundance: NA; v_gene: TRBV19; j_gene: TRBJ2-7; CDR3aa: CASSIEAGQKNYEQYF; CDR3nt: TGTGCCAGTAGTATAGAGGCAGGCCAAAAGAACTACGAGCAGTACTTC
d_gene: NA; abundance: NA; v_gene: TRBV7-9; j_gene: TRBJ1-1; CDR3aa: CASSPPGNTEAFF; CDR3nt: TGTGCCAGCAGCCCCCCAGGGAACACTGAAGCTTTCTTT
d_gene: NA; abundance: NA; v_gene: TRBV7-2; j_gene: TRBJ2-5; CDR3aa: CASSPFGPQTQYF; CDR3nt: TGTGCCAGCAGCCCCTTCGGGCCCCAGACCCAGTACTTC
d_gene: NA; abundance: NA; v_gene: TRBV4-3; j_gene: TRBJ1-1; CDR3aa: CASSQDPGNTEAFF; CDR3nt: TGCGCCAGCAGCCAAGACCCGGGAAACACTGAAGCTTTCTTT
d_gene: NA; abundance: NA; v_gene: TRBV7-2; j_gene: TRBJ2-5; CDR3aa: CASSLIGGSEETQYF; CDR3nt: TGTGCCAGCAGCTTAATCGGGGGCAGCGAAGAGACCCAGTACTTC
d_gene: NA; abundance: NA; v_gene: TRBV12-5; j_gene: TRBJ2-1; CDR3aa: CASGRPYPLGESSYNEQFF; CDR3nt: TGTGCTAGTGGTCGCCCTTACCCTCTTGGGGAAAGCTCCTACAATGAGCAGTTCTTC
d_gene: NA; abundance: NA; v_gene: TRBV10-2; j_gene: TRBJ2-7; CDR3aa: CASSSRVGNPYEQYF; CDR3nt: TGCGCCAGCAGCTCCCGGGTAGGGAATCCCTACGAGCAGTACTTC
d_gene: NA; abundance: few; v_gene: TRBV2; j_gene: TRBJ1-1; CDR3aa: CASTGQKNTEAFF; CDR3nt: TGTGCCAGCACCGGACAGAAGAACACTGAAGCTTTCTTT
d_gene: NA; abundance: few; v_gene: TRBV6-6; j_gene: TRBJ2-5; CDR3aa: CASSPGPRRSETQYF; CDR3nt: TGTGCCAGCAGTCCCGGGCCGCGGAGGTCGGAGACCCAGTACTTC
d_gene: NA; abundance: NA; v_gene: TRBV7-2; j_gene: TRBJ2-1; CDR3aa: CASLMGDFSYNEQFF; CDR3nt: TGTGCCAGCCTGATGGGGGATTTTTCCTACAATGAGCAGTTCTTC
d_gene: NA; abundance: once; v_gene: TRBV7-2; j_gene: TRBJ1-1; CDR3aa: CASSPLRTGTEAFF; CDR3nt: TGTGCCAGCAGCCCTCTAAGGACGGGCACTGAAGCTTTCTTT
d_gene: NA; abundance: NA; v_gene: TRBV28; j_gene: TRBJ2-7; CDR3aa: CASSSPGISYEQYF; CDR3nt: TGTGCCAGCAGTTCTCCGGGGATTTCCTACGAGCAGTACTTC
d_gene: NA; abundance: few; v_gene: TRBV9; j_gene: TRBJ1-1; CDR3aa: CASSGGHGWTTEAFF; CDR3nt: TGTGCCAGCAGCGGGGGACACGGGTGGACCACTGAAGCTTTCTTT
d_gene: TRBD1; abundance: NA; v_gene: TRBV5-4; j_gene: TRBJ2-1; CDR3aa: CASSQFWGQERNEQFF; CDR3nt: TGTGCCAGCAGCCAATTTTGGGGACAGGAGAGGAATGAGCAGTTCTTC
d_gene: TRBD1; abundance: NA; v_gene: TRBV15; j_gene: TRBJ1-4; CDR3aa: CATSRGGTVNEKLFF; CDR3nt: TGTGCCACCAGCAGAGGCGGGACAGTAAATGAAAAACTGTTTTTT
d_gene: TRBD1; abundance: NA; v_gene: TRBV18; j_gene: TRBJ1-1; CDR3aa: CASSRQGANTEAFF; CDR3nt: TGTGCCAGCTCACGGCAGGGGGCGAACACTGAAGCTTTCTTT
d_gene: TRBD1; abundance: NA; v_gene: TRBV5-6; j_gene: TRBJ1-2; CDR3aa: CASSPRDRGIYGYTF; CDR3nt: TGTGCCAGCAGCCCGCGGGACAGGGGGATCTATGGCTACACCTTC
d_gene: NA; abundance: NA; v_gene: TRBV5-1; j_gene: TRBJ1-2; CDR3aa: CASSLFEGANTLYGYTF; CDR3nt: TGCGCCAGCAGCTTATTTGAAGGGGCTAACACCCTCTATGGCTACACCTTC